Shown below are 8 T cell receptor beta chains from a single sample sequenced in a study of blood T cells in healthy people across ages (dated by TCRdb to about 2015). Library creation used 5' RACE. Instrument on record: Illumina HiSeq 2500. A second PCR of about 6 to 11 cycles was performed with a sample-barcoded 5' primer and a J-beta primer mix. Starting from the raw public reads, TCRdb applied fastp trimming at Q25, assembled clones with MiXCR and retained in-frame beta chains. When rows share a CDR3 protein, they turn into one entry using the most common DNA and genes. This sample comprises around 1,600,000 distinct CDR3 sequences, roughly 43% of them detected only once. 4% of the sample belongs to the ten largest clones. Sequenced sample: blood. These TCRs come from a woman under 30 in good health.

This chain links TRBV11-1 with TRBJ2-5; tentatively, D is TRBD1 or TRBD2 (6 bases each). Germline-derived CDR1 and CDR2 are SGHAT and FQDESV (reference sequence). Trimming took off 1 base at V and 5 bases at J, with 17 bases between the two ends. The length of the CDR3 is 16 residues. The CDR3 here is CASSLEGGSLTETQYF. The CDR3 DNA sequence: TGTGCCAGCAGCTTAGAGGGGGGATCTTTGACCGAGACCCAGTACTTC.

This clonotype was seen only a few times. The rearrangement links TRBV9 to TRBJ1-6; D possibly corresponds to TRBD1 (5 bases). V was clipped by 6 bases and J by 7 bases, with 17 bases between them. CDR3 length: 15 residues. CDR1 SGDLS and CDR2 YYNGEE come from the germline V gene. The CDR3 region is CASNVEGAPNSPLHF. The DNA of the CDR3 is TGTGCCAGCAACGTTGAAGGGGCGCCCAATTCACCCCTCCACTTT.

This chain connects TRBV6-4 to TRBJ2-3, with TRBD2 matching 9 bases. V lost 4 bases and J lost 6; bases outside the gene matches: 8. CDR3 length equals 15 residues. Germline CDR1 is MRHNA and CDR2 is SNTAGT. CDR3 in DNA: TGTGCCAGCAGTGTTAGCGGGAGTTTTGGGGATACGCAGTATTTT. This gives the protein CASSVSGSFGDTQYF.

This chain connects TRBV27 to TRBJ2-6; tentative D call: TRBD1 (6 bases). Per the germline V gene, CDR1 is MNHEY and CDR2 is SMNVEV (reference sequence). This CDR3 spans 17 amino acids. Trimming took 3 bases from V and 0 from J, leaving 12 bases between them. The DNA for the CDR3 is TGTGCCAGCAGTTTGACAGGTCCGAGCTCTGGGGCCAACGTCCTGACTTTC. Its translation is CASSLTGPSSGANVLTF. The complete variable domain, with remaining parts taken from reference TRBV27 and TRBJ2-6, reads EAQVTQNPRYLITVTGKKLTVTCSQNMNHEYMSWYRQDPGLGLRQIYYSMNVEVTDKGDVPEGYKVSRKEKRNFPLILESPSPNQTSLYFCASSLTGPSSGANVLTFGAGSRLTVL.

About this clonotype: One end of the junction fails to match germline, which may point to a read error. CDR3 nucleotide sequence: TGTGCCAGCAGTTCCCCTCTCGGACAGGGGACCGCAGATATGCAGTATTTT. This encodes CASSSPLGQGTADMQYF. The V gene is TRBV12-3 or TRBV12-4, the J gene TRBJ2-3; 9 bases match TRBD1. The CDR3 sequence is 17 residues long.

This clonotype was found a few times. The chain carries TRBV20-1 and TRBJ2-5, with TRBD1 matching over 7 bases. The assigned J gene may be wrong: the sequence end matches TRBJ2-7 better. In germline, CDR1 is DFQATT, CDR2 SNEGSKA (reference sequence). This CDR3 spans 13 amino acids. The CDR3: CSALGQAWVEQYF. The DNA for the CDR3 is TGCAGTGCTCTTGGACAGGCCTGGGTCGAGCAGTACTTC.

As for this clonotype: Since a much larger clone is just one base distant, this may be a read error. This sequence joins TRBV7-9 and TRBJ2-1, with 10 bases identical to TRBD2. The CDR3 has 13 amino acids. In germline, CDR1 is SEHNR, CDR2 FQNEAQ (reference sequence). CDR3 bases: TGTGCCGGCAGCTCCCTAGCGGGAGCTCAGCAGTTCTTC. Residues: CAGSSLAGAQQFF.

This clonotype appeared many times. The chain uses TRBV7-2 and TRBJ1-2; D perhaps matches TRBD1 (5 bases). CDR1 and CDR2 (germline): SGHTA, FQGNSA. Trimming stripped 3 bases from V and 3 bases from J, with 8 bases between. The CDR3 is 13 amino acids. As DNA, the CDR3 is TGTGCCAGCAGCTTCAGGGATTACTATGGCTACACCTTC. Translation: CASSFRDYYGYTF. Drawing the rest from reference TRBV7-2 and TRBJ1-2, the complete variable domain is GAGVSQSPSNKVTEKGKDVELRCDPISGHTALYWYRQSLGQGLEFLIYFQGNSAPDKSGLPSDRFSAERTGGSVSTLTIQRTQQEDSAVYLCASSFRDYYGYTFGSGTRLTVV.